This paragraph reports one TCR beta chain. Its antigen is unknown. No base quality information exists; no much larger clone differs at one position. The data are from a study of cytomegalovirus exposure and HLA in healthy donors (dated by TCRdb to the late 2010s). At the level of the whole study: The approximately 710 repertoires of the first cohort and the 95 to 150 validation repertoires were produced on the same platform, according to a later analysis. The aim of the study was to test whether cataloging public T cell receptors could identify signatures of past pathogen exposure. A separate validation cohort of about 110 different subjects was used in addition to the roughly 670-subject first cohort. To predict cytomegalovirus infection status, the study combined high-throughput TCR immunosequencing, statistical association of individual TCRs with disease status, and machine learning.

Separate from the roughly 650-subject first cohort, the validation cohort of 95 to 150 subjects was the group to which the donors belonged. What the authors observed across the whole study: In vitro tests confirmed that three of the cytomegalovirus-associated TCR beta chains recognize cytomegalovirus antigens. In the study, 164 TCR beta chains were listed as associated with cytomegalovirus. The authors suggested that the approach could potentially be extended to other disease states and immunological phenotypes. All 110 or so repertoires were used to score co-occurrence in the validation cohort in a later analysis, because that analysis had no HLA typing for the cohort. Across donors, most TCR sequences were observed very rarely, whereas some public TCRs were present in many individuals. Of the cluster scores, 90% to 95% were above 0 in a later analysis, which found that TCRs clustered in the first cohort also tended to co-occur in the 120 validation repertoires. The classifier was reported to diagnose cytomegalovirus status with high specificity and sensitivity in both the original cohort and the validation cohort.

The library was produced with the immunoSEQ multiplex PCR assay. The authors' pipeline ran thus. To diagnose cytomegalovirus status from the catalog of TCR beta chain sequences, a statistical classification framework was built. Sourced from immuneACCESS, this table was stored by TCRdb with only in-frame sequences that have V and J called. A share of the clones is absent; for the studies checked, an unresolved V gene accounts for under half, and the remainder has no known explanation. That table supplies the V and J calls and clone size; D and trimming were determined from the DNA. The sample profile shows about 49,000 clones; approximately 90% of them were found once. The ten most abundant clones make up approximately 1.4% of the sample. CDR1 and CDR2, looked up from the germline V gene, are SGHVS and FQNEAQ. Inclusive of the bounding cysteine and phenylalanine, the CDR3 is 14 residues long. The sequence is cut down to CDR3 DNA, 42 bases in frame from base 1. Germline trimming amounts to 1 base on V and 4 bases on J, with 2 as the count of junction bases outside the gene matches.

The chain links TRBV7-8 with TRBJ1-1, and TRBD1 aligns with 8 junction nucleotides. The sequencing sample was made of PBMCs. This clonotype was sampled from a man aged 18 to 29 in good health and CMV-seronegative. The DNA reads TGTGCCAGCAGCTTAGGACAGGGGCCCACTGAAGCTTTCTTT. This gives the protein CASSLGQGPTEAFF.